Listed here are 9 T cell receptor beta chains from one sample, sequenced in a study of T cell changes during pregnancy in multiple sclerosis. Sequencing used immunoSEQ multiplex PCR; TCRdb keeps in-frame clones, though not all of them. The data hold tens of thousands of clones, with 80% to 90% observed a single time. The sequencing used CD8+ T cells from peripheral blood mononuclear cells, collected before pregnancy. The receptors come from a female donor with multiple sclerosis, enrolled in a pregnancy study.

This clone appeared a few times. The chain uses TRBV10-3 and TRBJ2-2; 9 bases are a match to TRBD2. J was trimmed by 4 bases and V by 3 bases; bases with no gene match: 3. This CDR3 region has 15 residues. Germline V CDR1 and CDR2: ENHRY, SYGVKD. The CDR3 nucleotides are TGTGCCATCAGTGAAGGACTAGCGATCACCGGGGAGCTGTTTTTT. This encodes CAISEGLAITGELFF.

This chain links TRBV5-1 with TRBJ2-2; D may be TRBD1 (6 bases). Germline V CDR1 and CDR2: SGHRS, YFSETQ. CDR3 length equals 16 residues. V lost 4 bases, J lost 6 bases, and 19 bases lay in between. CDR3 sequence: CASSPDRNRYPGELFF. The CDR3 DNA sequence: TGCGCCAGCAGCCCCGACAGGAACAGGTACCCCGGGGAGCTGTTTTTT.

Comment on this clone: One end of the junction is discordant with germline, which a read error may explain. V is TRBV5-6 and J is TRBJ2-7; TRBD1 matches at 7 bases. The CDR3 runs to 13 residues. Germline V lookup: CDR1 SGHDT, CDR2 YYEEEE. In DNA form, the CDR3 reads TGTGCCAGCAGCTTAGGGACAGTCATTTGGCCCCACTTC. This gives the protein CASSLGTVIWPHF.

The V and J genes are TRBV6-5 and TRBJ2-2, with 12 positions matching TRBD2. J gave up 1 base and V 10 bases, and 4 bases lay outside the gene matches. The CDR3 contains 15 residues. In germline, CDR1 is MNHEY, CDR2 SVGAGI. The CDR3: CATEGLAGNTGELFF. CDR3 coding DNA: TGTGCCACCGAGGGACTAGCGGGGAACACCGGGGAGCTGTTTTTT.

The chain recombines TRBV18 with TRBJ2-3; TRBD2 agrees at 7 bases. The CDR3 sequence is 13 residues long. V dropped 6 bases and J dropped 8; count of bases not matched to a gene: 8. The germline CDR1 and CDR2 sequences are KGHSH and LQKENI. This chain's CDR3 is CASSDGSGGTQYF. The CDR3 coding sequence is TGTGCCAGCTCGGATGGGTCGGGGGGTACGCAGTATTTT.

This chain uses TRBV27 with TRBJ1-1, with 9 nucleotides matching TRBD1. J was trimmed by 0 bases and V by 5 bases; bases with no gene match: 7. The CDR3 contains 16 residues. Germline V gives CDR1 MNHEY, CDR2 SMNVEV (reference sequence). The CDR3 reads CASSHRGTGLNTEAFF. The CDR3 DNA follows: TGTGCCAGCAGTCATCGAGGGACAGGGTTGAACACTGAAGCTTTCTTT.

The rearrangement uses TRBV2 and TRBJ2-1; 9 nucleotides agree with TRBD2. In germline, CDR1 is SNHLY, CDR2 FYNNEI. The CDR3 sequence is 14 residues long. The J segment lost 9 bases and the V segment lost 3 bases, leaving 6 bases of the junction unmatched. CDR3 amino acids: CASSDVGLAGEQFF. In DNA form, the CDR3 reads TGTGCCAGCAGTGACGTGGGACTAGCCGGTGAGCAGTTCTTC.

This clone occurred many times. The chain links TRBV9 to TRBJ1-1; TRBD1 matches at 9 bases. The V gene end was trimmed by 0 bases and the J gene end by 4 bases; junction bases not matched to a gene: 4. The CDR3 has 15 amino acids. Germline lookup yields CDR1 SGDLS and CDR2 YYNGEE. The CDR3: CASSVGDRDVTEAFF. In DNA, the CDR3 is TGTGCCAGCAGCGTAGGGGACAGGGATGTCACTGAAGCTTTCTTT.

This clone was seen at least ten times. This chain uses TRBV7-9 with TRBJ2-7, with 9 bases that match TRBD2. J gave up 3 bases and V 4 bases, and 7 bases lay outside the gene matches. The length of the CDR3 is 15 residues. CDR1 and CDR2 (germline): SEHNR, FQNEAQ (reference sequence). The CDR3: CASSSTLAGFYEQYF. The CDR3 DNA reads as TGTGCCAGCAGCTCGACTCTAGCGGGGTTCTACGAGCAGTACTTC.